What follows are 20 T cell receptor beta chains derived from one specimen sequenced in a study of blood T cell repertoires in COVID-19. The assay was immunoSEQ multiplex PCR, and TCRdb's table has in-frame clones only and misses some. Of about 66,000 clones listed, about 86% were seen once; the top ten hold just under 7%. The sequenced sample was peripheral blood. All receptors come from a man aged 50 to 60 with active COVID-19.

The gene calls are TRBV6-5 and TRBJ1-1; 7 nucleotides match TRBD1. J gave up 1 base and V 4 bases, and 3 bases lay outside the gene matches. Germline V gene data show CDR1 as MNHEY and CDR2 as SVGAGI. The CDR3 runs to 14 residues. CDR3 sequence (DNA): TGTGCCAGCAGTTGGGGACAGTGGAACACTGAAGCTTTCTTT. Translated, it gives CASSWGQWNTEAFF.

The chain combines TRBV12-5 with TRBJ1-1, with D unresolved. Germline V gene sequence: CDR1 LGHNT, CDR2 FRNRAP. The CDR3 runs to 16 residues. The germline V and J ends were trimmed by 3 bases and 1 base, with 15 bases remaining between them. CDR3 loop: CASGLGKRGGNTEAFF. For the CDR3, the DNA is TGTGCTAGTGGTTTAGGCAAGAGAGGAGGGAACACTGAAGCTTTCTTT. Supplemented by reference TRBV12-5 and TRBJ1-1, the full variable domain reads DARVTQTPRHKVTEMGQEVTMRCQPILGHNTVFWYRQTMMQGLELLAYFRNRAPLDDSGMPKDRFSAEMPDATLATLKIQPSEPRDSAVYFCASGLGKRGGNTEAFFGQGTRLTVV.

The genes are TRBV27 and TRBJ1-1, with a tentative D call TRBD1 (6 bases). Germline CDR1 and CDR2: MNHEY and SMNVEV (reference sequence). The CDR3 contains 16 residues. V was clipped by 5 bases and J by 4 bases, with 20 bases between them. The CDR3 reads CASSPGSGGRGTEAFF. DNA for the CDR3: TGTGCCAGCAGTCCAGGGTCGGGGGGGCGGGGCACTGAAGCTTTCTTT.

The CDR3 region is CASSEGGVVDEQYF. CDR3 in DNA: TGTGCCAGCAGTGAAGGCGGGGTTGTAGACGAGCAGTACTTC. The chain couples TRBV6-1 to TRBJ2-7; possible D gene TRBD2, 6 bases. The V end lost 1 base, the J end lost 5 bases, and 12 bases lay between the germline ends. There are 14 residues in the CDR3. Germline CDR1 is MNHNS and CDR2 is SASEGT.

This chain connects TRBV9 to TRBJ2-1; TRBD2 matches at 10 bases. Germline CDR1 SGDLS, CDR2 YYNGEE. CDR3 length: 20 amino acids. With 3 bases clipped from V and 1 base from J, the junction kept 16 bases outside the gene matches. The CDR3 reads CASSGQQGNSGRGSYNEQFF. The CDR3 nucleotides read TGTGCCAGCAGCGGACAACAGGGAAACAGCGGGAGGGGGTCCTACAATGAGCAGTTCTTC.

This chain connects TRBV7-9 to TRBJ1-3; D might be TRBD1 (6 bases). The CDR3 spans 14 residues. The germline CDR1 and CDR2 sequences are SEHNR and FQNEAQ (reference sequence). Trimming took off 8 bases at V and 3 bases at J, with 14 bases between the two ends. The CDR3 DNA reads as TGTGCCAGCGGCATACAGGGTGTTGGAAACACCATATATTTT. This translates into CASGIQGVGNTIYF. Full variable domain (outside the CDR3, taken from reference TRBV7-9 and TRBJ1-3): DTGVSQNPRHKITKRGQNVTFRCDPISEHNRLYWYRQTLGQGPEFLTYFQNEAQLEKSRLLSDRFSAERPKGSFSTLEIQRTEQGDSAMYLCASGIQGVGNTIYFGEGSWLTVV.

This chain connects TRBV7-9 to TRBJ2-7, with 8 positions matching TRBD1. This CDR3 comprises 15 residues. Losses at the gene ends were 1 base for V and 7 bases for J; bases not matched to a gene: 9. The germline gives CDR1 SEHNR, CDR2 FQNEAQ (reference sequence). CDR3 bases: TGTGCCAGCAGCTTAGATCGGCAGGGGGCACGGGAGCAGTACTTC. It yields the protein CASSLDRQGAREQYF.

The genes are TRBV5-4 and TRBJ1-2, with TRBD1 matching 9 bases. The CDR3 length is 14 residues. Germline loops: CDR1 SGHNT, CDR2 YYREEE (reference sequence). J lost 7 bases, V lost 4 bases, and 8 bases had no gene match. Written as DNA, the CDR3 is TGTGCCAGCAGCCGAGGACAGGGGAGAGGTGGCTACACCTTC. This sequence encodes CASSRGQGRGGYTF. The full variable domain, completed using reference TRBV5-4 and TRBJ1-2, is ETGVTQSPTHLIKTRGQQVTLRCSSQSGHNTVSWYQQALGQGPQFIFQYYREEENGRGNFPPRFSGLQFPNYSSELNVNALELDDSALYLCASSRGQGRGGYTFGSGTRLTVV.

The rearrangement links TRBV3-1 (or the pseudogene TRBV3-2) to TRBJ2-6; D gene ambiguous. There are 13 residues in the CDR3. Germline CDR1 is LGHDT and CDR2 is YNNKEL (reference sequence). V lost 5 bases and J 3 bases, leaving 5 bases between the germline ends. CDR3 sequence reads: CASSVRGANVLTF. CDR3 sequence (DNA): TGTGCCAGCAGCGTTCGTGGGGCCAACGTCCTGACTTTC.

The genes are TRBV7-9 and TRBJ2-3, with D tentatively TRBD2 (6 bases). The CDR3 runs 16 residues. With 1 base removed from V and 2 bases from J, the gap between germline ends came to 13 bases. The germline CDR1 and CDR2 sequences are SEHNR and FQNEAQ (reference sequence). The CDR3 region has the DNA TGTGCCAGCAGCTTAGGGCTAGCGTTAGTCACAGATACGCAGTATTTT. It codes for CASSLGLALVTDTQYF.

The chain uses TRBV14 and TRBJ2-1; TRBD2 agrees at 8 bases. The germline V gene encodes CDR1 SGHDN and CDR2 FVKESK. This CDR3 has 15 residues. Trimming removed 6 bases from V and 4 bases from J; junction bases left unmatched: 8. For the CDR3, the DNA is TGTGCCAGCAGACGCAGCGGGGGCCATTACAATGAGCAGTTCTTC. This gives the protein CASRRSGGHYNEQFF. Together with reference TRBV14 and TRBJ2-1, the CDR3 gives the full variable domain: EAGVTQFPSHSVIEKGQTVTLRCDPISGHDNLYWYRRVMGKEIKFLLHFVKESKQDESGMPNNRFLAERTGGTYSTLKVQPAELEDSGVYFCASRRSGGHYNEQFFGPGTRLTVL.

The rearrangement joins TRBV29-1 to TRBJ2-5, with 8 positions matching TRBD2. Germline assignment: CDR1 SQVTM and CDR2 ANQGSEA. The CDR3 loop spans 14 amino acids. V lost 2 bases and J lost 5; bases outside the gene matches: 7. CDR3 bases: TGCAGCGTTGAAAAAGCGGGAGTAGGTGAGACCCAGTACTTC. It specifies CSVEKAGVGETQYF.

The CDR3 loop reads CASSTRQGLSYNEQFF. CDR3 bases: TGTGCCAGCAGCACCAGACAGGGCCTCTCCTACAATGAGCAGTTCTTC. The rearrangement joins TRBV11-2 to TRBJ2-1; TRBD1 matches at 7 bases. CDR1 and CDR2 from the germline V gene are SGHAT and FQNNGV. This CDR3 region has 16 residues. Trimming removed 5 bases from V and 0 bases from J; junction bases left unmatched: 7.

This clone was observed a few times. This chain connects TRBV4-1 to TRBJ1-5; D gene uncertain. Germline CDR1 reads MGHRA; CDR2 reads YSYEKL. CDR3 length equals 15 residues. Trimming removed 1 base from V and 6 bases from J, with 13 bases in between. Here the CDR3 reads CASSQGYGSGQPQHF. For the CDR3, the DNA is TGCGCCAGCAGCCAAGGGTATGGAAGCGGTCAGCCCCAGCATTTT.

The chain combines TRBV7-2 with TRBJ2-1, with D possibly TRBD2 on 7 matching bases. Germline CDR1 and CDR2: SGHTA and FQGNSA. The ends were cut back, 7 bases at V and 8 bases at J, with 21 bases in the middle. This CDR3 comprises 15 residues. The CDR3 protein is CASTHLWGGRDEQFF. Written as DNA, the CDR3 is TGTGCCAGCACCCACCTGTGGGGGGGCCGTGATGAGCAGTTCTTC.

This clone was observed a single time. This chain links TRBV9 with TRBJ2-3; TRBD2 matches at 8 bases. CDR3 length equals 15 residues. Unmatched junction bases numbered 8, after V lost 4 bases and J lost 4 bases. Germline V gives CDR1 SGDLS, CDR2 YYNGEE. The CDR3 sequence: CASSPRGAGADTQYF. DNA for the CDR3: TGTGCCAGCAGCCCTCGGGGAGCGGGGGCAGATACGCAGTATTTT.

The chain employs TRBV24-1 and TRBJ1-1, with 10 positions matching TRBD1. Per germline, CDR1 KGHDR and CDR2 SFDVKD. The ends lost 0 bases at V and 6 bases at J; junction bases unmatched: 6. The length of the CDR3 is 16 residues. The CDR3 protein is CATSDLPDRGVPEAFF. The CDR3 region has the DNA TGTGCCACCAGTGATTTGCCGGACAGGGGGGTCCCTGAAGCTTTCTTT.

V gene TRBV5-1 combines with J gene TRBJ2-1; the match to TRBD2 covers 12 bases. Germline V CDR1 and CDR2: SGHRS, YFSETQ. Unmatched junction bases numbered 6, after V lost 3 bases and J lost 2 bases. The CDR3 is made up of 17 amino acids. The CDR3 loop reads CASSSNLAGGPYNEQFF. Written as DNA, the CDR3 is TGCGCCAGCAGCTCGAATCTAGCGGGGGGGCCCTACAATGAGCAGTTCTTC.

The chain employs TRBV4-1 and TRBJ1-6; weak D call: TRBD1 (5 bases). The CDR3 length is 18 residues. Deletions cut 1 base from V and 0 bases from J, with 13 bases between. Germline lookup yields CDR1 MGHRA and CDR2 YSYEKL. The CDR3 spells CASSQGRGRGSYNSPLHF. The CDR3 DNA reads as TGCGCCAGCAGCCAAGGGAGGGGTCGGGGCTCCTATAATTCACCCCTCCACTTT.

This chain uses TRBV6-6 with TRBJ2-5, with 8 nucleotides matching TRBD2. The CDR3 covers 16 residues. Germline V CDR1 and CDR2: MNHNY, SVGAGI (reference sequence). V lost 5 bases and J lost 5; bases outside the gene matches: 13. The CDR3 sequence is CASSPRGIAGRETQYF. The CDR3 DNA sequence: TGTGCCAGCAGTCCCCGGGGGATAGCGGGAAGGGAGACCCAGTACTTC.